This passage covers 19 T cell receptor beta chains from one sample sequenced in a study of neurological immune-mediated disorders. MiXCR, run by TCRdb on the 5' RACE reads, gives a single entry per CDR3 protein. This sample carries tens of thousands of distinct CDR3 sequences, over 12% of them seen once, and the ten largest clones take about 7%. Material for sequencing was PBMCs. The receptors shown here come from a woman in her 50s in good health.

CDR3: CASELTETGELFF. Written as DNA, the CDR3 is TGTGCCAGCGAATTGACAGAAACCGGGGAGCTGTTTTTT. This chain joins TRBV16 and TRBJ2-2; maybe TRBD1 (5 bases). CDR1 and CDR2 (germline): KGHSY, FQNENV. The CDR3 spans 13 residues. The ends were cut back, 8 bases at V and 5 bases at J, with 12 bases in the middle.

In regard to this clonotype: A read error may explain this, as a much larger clone is one base away. The chain is built from TRBV29-1 and TRBJ2-5; tentatively, D is TRBD2 (5 bases). V gave up 8 bases and J gave up 5 bases, with 18 bases separating them. CDR3 length equals 13 residues. CDR1 is SQVTM, CDR2 ANQGSEA, per germline. The DNA for the CDR3 is TGCAGCATCCCCGGAGGCAAGGTCGAGACCCAGTACTTC. It codes for CSIPGGKVETQYF.

J is TRBJ1-4 and V is TRBV9; possibly TRBD1 for D (6 bases). With 2 bases removed from V and 8 bases from J, the gap between germline ends came to 13 bases. Germline V gene data show CDR1 as SGDLS and CDR2 as YYNGEE. CDR3 length equals 14 residues. CDR3 sequence reads: CASSVTGSQEKLFF. In DNA form, the CDR3 reads TGTGCCAGCAGCGTGACAGGTTCTCAAGAAAAACTGTTTTTT.

This clonotype was seen repeatedly, ten times or more. The chain is built from TRBV28 and TRBJ2-7; either TRBD1 or TRBD2 may supply D (5 bases each). The CDR3 is 16 amino acids. The ends were cut back, 1 base at V and 5 bases at J, with 18 bases in the middle. Per germline, CDR1 MDHEN and CDR2 SYDVKM. CDR3 DNA: TGTGCCAGCAGTTTATCCGGGGCGACCACTGGGGACGAGCAGTACTTC. Amino acids: CASSLSGATTGDEQYF.

The chain has TRBV6-5 and TRBJ2-7; 8 bases are a match to TRBD2. Germline V gene data show CDR1 as MNHEY and CDR2 as SVGAGI. CDR3 size: 14 residues. V shed 8 bases and J 6 bases; nucleotides not matched to a gene: 12. Here the CDR3 reads CASHPGGFVIEQYF. The DNA for the CDR3 is TGTGCCAGCCATCCGGGAGGGTTCGTGATCGAGCAGTACTTC.

The CDR3: CASSRDIQVTTTDTQYF. The DNA of the CDR3 is TGTGCCAGCAGCCGGGACATACAGGTGACGACCACAGATACGCAGTATTTT. V gene TRBV14 combines with J gene TRBJ2-3, with D tentatively TRBD1 (6 bases). Germline V gives CDR1 SGHDN, CDR2 FVKESK. This CDR3 has 17 amino acids. V lost 4 bases and J 2 bases, leaving 19 bases between the germline ends.

This clonotype has at least ten counts. For the CDR3, the DNA is TGTGCCAGCAGCCCCCGCAACGGGGGCGCGGGGAACACTGAAGCTTTCTTT. This encodes CASSPRNGGAGNTEAFF. The J gene is TRBJ1-1, the V gene TRBV7-9; tentatively, D is TRBD1 (6 bases). Germline V gene sequence: CDR1 SEHNR, CDR2 FQNEAQ (reference sequence). V lost 5 bases and J 1 base, leaving 20 bases between the germline ends. CDR3 length equals 17 residues.

In this sample, this clonotype turned up many times. This rearrangement joins TRBV5-1 to TRBJ2-5; D might be TRBD2 (6 bases). In germline, CDR1 is SGHRS, CDR2 YFSETQ. CDR3 length equals 14 residues. V was shortened by 3 bases and J by 1 base, with 10 bases between the two germline ends. The CDR3 spells CASSSGLTQETQYF. For the CDR3, the DNA is TGCGCCAGCAGCTCGGGACTGACCCAAGAGACCCAGTACTTC.

This clonotype was seen repeatedly, ten times or more. This chain links TRBV7-9 with TRBJ2-5, with D perhaps matching TRBD1 (6 bases). Germline CDR1 is SEHNR and CDR2 is FQNEAQ (reference sequence). The V end lost 5 bases, the J end lost 8 bases, and 18 bases lay between the germline ends. The CDR3 runs 14 residues. The CDR3 loop is CASSPGTTVGTQYF. The CDR3 DNA is TGTGCCAGCAGCCCAGGGACAACCGTTGGTACCCAGTACTTC.

In this sample, this clonotype turned up a few times. The gene calls are TRBV27 and TRBJ2-7, with 7 nucleotides matching TRBD1. With V trimmed by 5 bases and J by 7 bases, 14 bases remained unmatched. The CDR3 is 15 amino acids. CDR1 and CDR2 from the germline V gene are MNHEY and SMNVEV (reference sequence). The CDR3 region has the DNA TGTGCCAGCAGTACCGACAGGGTCCGGGGTGGGGAGCAGTACTTC. This sequence encodes CASSTDRVRGGEQYF.

This clonotype was seen repeatedly, ten times or more. V and J are TRBV11-3 and TRBJ2-2; D gene uncertain. The germline gives CDR1 SGHNT, CDR2 YENEEA. The CDR3 covers 13 residues. V was cut by 1 base and J by 6 bases, with 6 bases left in between. CDR3 residues: CASSLVGAGELFF. In nucleotides, the CDR3 is TGTGCCAGCAGCTTAGTGGGTGCCGGGGAGCTGTTTTTT.

The chain carries TRBV29-1 and TRBJ2-1, with TRBD1 matching over 8 bases. The germline gives CDR1 SQVTM, CDR2 ANQGSEA. The ends lost 4 bases at V and 13 bases at J; junction bases unmatched: 6. The CDR3 length is 11 residues. The CDR3 region is CSVGRTGYQFF. In DNA, the CDR3 is TGCAGCGTTGGTAGGACAGGGTATCAGTTCTTC.

The table lists this clonotype with many counts. The CDR3 sequence is CASSPDTRLHQPQHF. As DNA, the CDR3 is TGTGCCAGCAGTCCGGACACTCGTCTCCATCAGCCCCAGCATTTT. This rearrangement joins TRBV28 to TRBJ1-5; TRBD1 is a possible D gene (5 bases). The ends were cut back, 5 bases at V and 5 bases at J, with 16 bases in the middle. This CDR3 has 15 amino acids. Germline assignment: CDR1 MDHEN and CDR2 SYDVKM.

This clonotype was picked up many times. The rearrangement links TRBV28 to TRBJ1-1; TRBD1 matches at 7 bases. The CDR3 covers 14 residues. CDR1 is MDHEN and CDR2 is SYDVKM in the germline V gene. Germline trimming cut 6 bases from V and 0 bases from J; bases unmatched to any gene: 4. Here the CDR3 DNA reads TGTGCCAGCAGGCCGGGACAGATGAACACTGAAGCTTTCTTT. This gives the protein CASRPGQMNTEAFF.

Remarks on this clonotype: It is likely a read error, because the conserved phenylalanine at the end of the CDR3 is missing. The CDR3 loop is CASSFRRASGDTIYS. The DNA for the CDR3 is TGTGCCAGCAGTTTCCGTCGAGCTTCTGGAGACACCATATATTCT. This chain uses TRBV12-3 or TRBV12-4 with TRBJ1-3, with D unresolved. The CDR3 is 15 residues long.

The table lists this clonotype with many counts. This chain joins TRBV12-3 or TRBV12-4 and TRBJ1-1; D remains ambiguous. The CDR3 has 12 residues. The ends were cut back, 2 bases at V and 4 bases at J, with 5 bases in the middle. The CDR3 region is CASSLRSTEAFF. As DNA, the CDR3 is TGTGCCAGCAGTTTACGCAGCACTGAAGCTTTCTTT.

This clonotype was seen a few times. V is TRBV5-1 and J is TRBJ1-4; 8 bases are shared with TRBD1. With V trimmed by 4 bases and J by 8 bases, 7 bases remained unmatched. Germline CDR1 is SGHRS and CDR2 is YFSETQ. The length of the CDR3 is 14 residues. The CDR3 coding sequence is TGCGCCAGCAGCCTGGGACAGGACGGGGAAAAACTGTTTTTT. Amino acid sequence: CASSLGQDGEKLFF.

This clonotype appeared many times. The chain recombines TRBV5-1 with TRBJ2-5; D is possibly TRBD1 (5 bases). This CDR3 contains 15 residues. From germline, CDR1 is SGHRS and CDR2 YFSETQ. V shed 0 bases and J shed 2 bases, with 11 bases lying between them. Here the CDR3 reads CASSLGVGQQETQYF. The CDR3 DNA reads TGCGCCAGCAGCTTGGGAGTGGGGCAACAAGAGACCCAGTACTTC. Full variable domain (rest looked up from reference TRBV5-1 and TRBJ2-5): KAGVTQTPRYLIKTRGQQVTLSCSPISGHRSVSWYQQTPGQGLQFLFEYFSETQRNKGNFPGRFSGRQFSNSRSEMNVSTLELGDSALYLCASSLGVGQQETQYFGPGTRLLVL.

This clonotype was found many times. The CDR3 DNA is TGCAGTGCCGTAGCGGGAGTGGGCTACAATGAGCAGTTCTTC. Translating it yields CSAVAGVGYNEQFF. This chain uses TRBV20-1 with TRBJ2-1; TRBD2 aligns across 9 bases. Germline V lookup: CDR1 DFQATT, CDR2 SNEGSKA (reference sequence). This CDR3 has 14 amino acids. The V segment lost 6 bases and the J segment 3 bases; nucleotides outside the gene matches: 6.